This is a list of T cell receptor beta chains from one sample in a study of T cell repertoires in cytomegalovirus infection. Using its own MiXCR run on the reads, TCRdb lists one record per CDR3 protein. This table holds approximately 310,000 distinct CDR3 sequences, 20% to 25% found once. Antigens of these TCRs are unknown. Source: cultured PBMCs, taken from culture after CMV antigen stimulation. The receptors originated from a human donor in good health (CMV status not recorded). Some clones in this sample may be carry-over from other donors' samples. The CDR3 runs from the conserved cysteine through the conserved F or W. Each record gives: J gene, clone size, V gene, D gene, CDR3 protein, CDR3 DNA. D genes are given only for firm matches. Clone size is not always given. Where it is, it says once, few, many or a class for expanded clones.

>TRBJ2-5|NA|TRBV29-1|TRBD1
CSVDFRGQETQYF
TGCAGCGTCGATTTCAGGGGGCAAGAGACCCAGTACTTC
>TRBJ2-2|few|TRBV7-2|NA
CASRSLREHHTGELFF
TGTGCCAGCAGATCCCTCCGGGAGCATCACACCGGGGAGCTGTTTTTT
>TRBJ2-7|few|TRBV12-3/TRBV12-4|NA
CASSPRADLEQYF
TGTGCCAGCAGCCCGAGGGCAGACCTTGAGCAGTACTTC
>TRBJ1-1|NA|TRBV6-1|NA
CASSGRAFGSVSNTEAFF
TGTGCCAGCAGTGGCCGGGCCTTTGGATCGGTATCGAACACTGAAGCTTTCTTT
>TRBJ2-2|NA|TRBV29-1|NA
CSVQYQGNTGELFF
TGCAGCGTTCAGTACCAGGGGAACACCGGGGAGCTGTTTTTT
>TRBJ2-1|many|TRBV7-2|TRBD2
CASSWGWSGNHEQFF
TGTGCCAGCAGCTGGGGGTGGAGCGGGAACCATGAGCAGTTCTTC
>TRBJ1-4|few|TRBV20-1|NA
CSARDYQANNEKLFF
TGCAGTGCTAGAGATTACCAGGCTAATAATGAAAAACTGTTTTTT
>TRBJ2-1|NA|TRBV20-1|TRBD2
CSVTSGRYNEQFF
TGCAGTGTAACCAGCGGGAGGTACAATGAGCAGTTCTTC
>TRBJ2-2|NA|TRBV6-1|TRBD2
CASRTPGRADGELFF
TGTGCCAGCAGGACCCCCGGGAGGGCCGACGGGGAGCTGTTTTTT
>TRBJ2-1|NA|TRBV4-3|TRBD2
CASSQDLTSGSSYNEQFF
TGCGCCAGCAGCCAGGACCTAACTAGCGGGAGTTCCTACAATGAGCAGTTCTTC
>TRBJ2-5|NA|TRBV7-3|NA
CASSSFVQETQYF
TGTGCCAGCAGCTCTTTCGTCCAAGAGACCCAGTACTTC
>TRBJ1-3|NA|TRBV12-5|NA
CASGLLTGNTIYF
TGTGCTAGTGGATTGTTGACTGGAAACACCATATATTTT
>TRBJ2-1|many|TRBV7-3|NA
CASSLSQSSYNEQFF
TGTGCCAGCAGCTTAAGCCAGAGCTCCTACAATGAGCAGTTCTTC
>TRBJ1-1|many|TRBV6-1|TRBD1
CASTPQGARTEAFF
TGTGCCAGCACGCCACAGGGGGCTCGTACTGAAGCTTTCTTT
>TRBJ2-7|NA|TRBV4-1|TRBD2
CASQAGGDSLPGEQYF
TGCGCCAGCCAAGCGGGGGGGGACAGCCTCCCCGGCGAGCAGTACTTC
>TRBJ2-2|NA|TRBV11-1|TRBD2
CASGRPGLAGNTGELFF
TGTGCCAGCGGCCGACCTGGACTAGCGGGTAACACCGGGGAGCTGTTTTTT
>TRBJ2-5|many|TRBV28|NA
CASTQGRGETQYF
TGTGCCAGCACCCAGGGCCGGGGAGAGACCCAGTACTTC
>TRBJ2-1|NA|TRBV4-1|NA
CASSQDGQGLGEQFF
TGCGCCAGCAGCCAGGACGGACAGGGACTAGGTGAGCAGTTCTTC
>TRBJ2-1|NA|TRBV11-2|TRBD2
CASSYLAGGPENEQFF
TGTGCCAGCAGCTACCTAGCGGGAGGGCCAGAGAATGAGCAGTTCTTC
>TRBJ2-1|NA|TRBV12-3/TRBV12-4|TRBD2
CASSFRTSGVNEQFF
TGTGCCAGCAGTTTTAGGACTAGCGGTGTCAATGAGCAGTTCTTC
>TRBJ2-3|NA|TRBV19|TRBD2
CASPSGRPSPDTQYF
TGTGCCAGCCCTAGCGGGAGGCCGTCGCCAGATACGCAGTATTTT
>TRBJ1-4|many|TRBV5-1|TRBD1
CASSWTGGNEKLFF
TGCGCCAGCAGCTGGACAGGGGGAAATGAAAAACTGTTTTTT
>TRBJ2-1|few|TRBV5-4|TRBD2
CASNPSGRVNEQFF
TGTGCCAGCAACCCTAGCGGGAGGGTGAATGAGCAGTTCTTC
>TRBJ2-3|NA|TRBV7-2|TRBD2
CASLRRLAARDTQYF
TGTGCCAGCCTCCGGAGGCTAGCGGCCCGGGATACGCAGTATTTT
>TRBJ2-1|few|TRBV4-3|TRBD2
CASSQDQLAGGRNEQFF
TGCGCCAGCAGCCAAGATCAACTAGCGGGAGGTCGAAATGAGCAGTTCTTC
>TRBJ2-5|many|TRBV7-2|NA
CASSFYTQETQYF
TGTGCCAGCAGCTTTTATACTCAAGAGACCCAGTACTTC
>TRBJ1-5|few|TRBV7-2|NA
CASSVDSSSPGGQHF
TGTGCCAGCAGCGTCGATTCTTCTTCTCCGGGAGGCCAGCATTTT
>TRBJ1-2|few|TRBV5-6|NA
CASSLGPGIVGYGYTF
TGTGCCAGCAGCTTGGGACCAGGGATCGTCGGCTATGGCTACACCTTC